This T cell receptor beta chain was documented in a study of OX40 agonist ivuxolimab in advanced cancers. The CDR3 has 13 amino acids. The germline V gene encodes CDR1 SGHTA and CDR2 FQGNSA. The germline V and J ends were trimmed by 3 bases and 7 bases, with 10 bases remaining between them. Whole-study results and caveats: More expanded clones were found, on average, in CD8+ than in CD4+ T cells.

A word on this clone: The antigen is undetermined.

Only in-frame clones appear in the TCRdb table, and some are missing; sequencing was by immunoSEQ multiplex PCR. The data hold about 71,000 clones, with 81% observed a single time. The sample in question was CD4+ or CD8+ T cells sorted from blood, obtained in a trial of the OX40 agonist ivuxolimab. V usage is TRBV7-2 and J usage is TRBJ2-1; D is possibly TRBD1 or TRBD2 (5 bases each). This sequence originates from an adult with an advanced solid tumor such as melanoma, head and neck, liver or kidney cancer. The CDR3 region is CASSFMGDNEQFF. Written as DNA, the CDR3 is TGTGCCAGCAGCTTTATGGGGGATAATGAGCAGTTCTTC.